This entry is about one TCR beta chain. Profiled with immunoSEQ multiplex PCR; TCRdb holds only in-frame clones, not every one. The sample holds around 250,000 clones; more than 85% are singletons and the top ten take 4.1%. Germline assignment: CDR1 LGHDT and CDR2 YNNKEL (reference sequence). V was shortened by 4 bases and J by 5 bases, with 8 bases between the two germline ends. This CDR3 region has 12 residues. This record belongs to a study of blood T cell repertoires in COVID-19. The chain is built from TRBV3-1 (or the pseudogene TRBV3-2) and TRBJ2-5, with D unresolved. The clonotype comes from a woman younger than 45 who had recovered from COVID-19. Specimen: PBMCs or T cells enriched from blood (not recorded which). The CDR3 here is CASSRPMETQYF. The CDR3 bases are TGTGCCAGCAGCCGTCCCATGGAGACCCAGTACTTC.